The present T cell receptor beta chain was sequenced within a study of Graves' ophthalmopathy and Graves' hyperthyroidism. Researchers took RNA transcripts and amplified TCR beta CDR3 regions from them. The authors performed first-round RT-PCR with HTBI primers and then a second-round multiplex PCR. TCRdb reprocessed the multiplex PCR reads with MiXCR, giving one entry per CDR3 protein. The repertoire consists of some 160,000 distinct CDR3 sequences, with roughly 36% occurring once and the leading ten covering approximately 9%. This CDR3 contains 14 residues. With V trimmed by 5 bases and J by 6 bases, 4 bases remained unmatched. CDR1 and CDR2 (germline): SGHNT, YENEEA. No donor had other autoimmune disease, uncontrolled infection, pregnancy or lactation.

Sample: peripheral blood. The receptor was derived from a man aged 30 to 39 with Graves' ophthalmopathy. V and J are TRBV11-3 and TRBJ1-6; 7 bases are shared with TRBD1. In nucleotides, the CDR3 is TGTGCCAGCAGCCGGGACAGTTTTAATTCACCCCTCCACTTT. Translating it yields CASSRDSFNSPLHF.